Listed below are T cell receptor beta chains from one sample, sequenced in a study of blood T cell repertoires in COVID-19. Clones were sequenced by immunoSEQ multiplex PCR, and TCRdb holds only the in-frame ones, with some missing. Of a few hundred thousand clones listed, about 85% are singletons. Sample: PBMCs or T cells enriched from blood (not recorded which). The source of these receptors is a woman in her forties or fifties who had been exposed to COVID-19. Each CDR3 is given with its conserved first and last residue. The D gene is left open where the match is weak. Expanded clones are given a class, and other clones once, few, many or no size at all.

clone size	V gene	D gene	J gene	CDR3 protein	CDR3 DNA
-	TRBV11-2	-	TRBJ2-1	CASSSPVGFLDEQFF	TGTGCCAGCAGCTCCCCGGTCGGTTTTCTCGATGAGCAGTTCTTC
-	TRBV6-5	TRBD1	TRBJ1-2	CASSYSRDSTYGYTF	TGTGCCAGCAGTTACTCGAGGGACAGTACTTATGGCTACACCTTC
few	TRBV6-5	-	TRBJ2-4	CASSYLGGTKNIQYF	TGTGCCAGCAGTTACTTGGGGGGTACCAAAAACATTCAGTACTTC
-	TRBV5-5	-	TRBJ2-1	CASSLAAGASYNEQFF	TGTGCCAGCAGCTTGGCCGCGGGGGCCTCCTACAATGAGCAGTTCTTC
few	TRBV28	TRBD1	TRBJ1-3	CASSLGGTGDLAIYF	TGTGCCAGCAGTTTGGGCGGGACAGGGGATCTGGCAATATATTTT
-	TRBV5-1	TRBD1	TRBJ1-2	CASSPGLQGAVGYTF	TGCGCCAGCAGCCCGGGGCTACAGGGGGCTGTTGGCTACACCTTC
once	TRBV20-1	-	TRBJ1-1	CSARRVPEAFF	TGCAGTGCTAGGAGGGTCCCTGAAGCTTTCTTT
-	TRBV27	-	TRBJ2-5	CASSSGGPETQYF	TGTGCCAGCAGTTCAGGGGGGCCCGAGACCCAGTACTTC
-	TRBV28	-	TRBJ1-4	CASSFSSSRVEKLFF	TGTGCCAGCAGTTTTAGTTCCTCCAGGGTCGAAAAACTGTTTTTT
-	TRBV5-1	-	TRBJ1-5	CASSFDPGRNQPQHF	TGCGCCAGCAGCTTTGACCCAGGGCGCAATCAGCCCCAGCATTTT
-	TRBV19	TRBD1	TRBJ2-3	CASSIDTGADTQYF	TGTGCCAGTAGTATAGACACAGGGGCAGATACGCAGTATTTT
-	TRBV2	TRBD2	TRBJ2-5	CASSGLARETQYF	TGTGCCAGCAGTGGACTAGCTCGGGAGACCCAGTACTTC
-	TRBV15	-	TRBJ1-5	CATSRGGSNQPQHF	TGTGCCACCAGCAGAGGAGGTAGCAATCAGCCCCAGCATTTT
-	TRBV27	-	TRBJ2-4	CASSFLAGSKNIQYF	TGTGCCAGCAGTTTTCTGGCGGGCTCCAAAAACATTCAGTACTTC
-	TRBV6-5	TRBD1	TRBJ1-4	CASSTGVGSEKLFF	TGTGCCAGCTCTACAGGGGTTGGGTCGGAAAAACTGTTTTTT
-	TRBV5-4	-	TRBJ2-7	CASSLAPGMGGEQYF	TGTGCCAGCAGCTTGGCCCCGGGGATGGGAGGCGAGCAGTACTTC
-	TRBV5-1	TRBD1	TRBJ1-2	CASSGRTGNYGYTF	TGCGCCAGCAGCGGTCGGACAGGGAACTATGGCTACACCTTC
-	TRBV9	-	TRBJ2-2	CASSPGTGELFF	TGTGCCAGCAGCCCCGGGACCGGGGAGCTGTTTTTT
-	TRBV6-5	TRBD1	TRBJ2-7	CASRGGQDAYEQYF	TGTGCCAGCAGGGGGGGACAGGACGCCTACGAGCAGTACTTC
-	TRBV7-9	-	TRBJ2-1	CASSPQILHNEQFF	TGTGCCAGCAGCCCCCAGATCCTTCACAATGAGCAGTTCTTC
-	TRBV6-2/TRBV6-3	TRBD1	TRBJ2-1	CASSLGQGVRNEQFF	TGTGCCAGCAGCCTGGGACAGGGGGTCAGGAATGAGCAGTTCTTC
-	TRBV18	TRBD1	TRBJ1-1	CASSPGGRGTEAFF	TGTGCCAGCTCCCCAGGGGGCAGAGGAACTGAAGCTTTCTTT
-	TRBV5-6	-	TRBJ2-7	CASSLMRDEQYF	TGTGCCAGCAGCTTGATGCGAGACGAGCAGTACTTC
-	TRBV10-3	-	TRBJ1-1	CAISGDMAGNTEAFF	TGTGCCATCAGCGGCGACATGGCCGGGAACACTGAAGCTTTCTTT
-	TRBV2	TRBD1	TRBJ2-7	CASTRDRKKEQYF	TGTGCCAGCACCCGGGACAGGAAGAAAGAGCAGTACTTC
-	TRBV28	-	TRBJ2-7	CASRPRTPTYEQYF	TGTGCCAGCAGGCCTAGGACACCTACCTACGAGCAGTACTTC
-	TRBV30	-	TRBJ1-2	CAWNQGNYGYTF	TGTGCCTGGAACCAGGGAAACTATGGCTACACCTTC
once	TRBV9	TRBD1	TRBJ1-5	CASSLGQGSQPQHF	TGTGCCAGCAGCCTTGGACAGGGCAGCCAGCCCCAGCATTTT
-	TRBV12-3/TRBV12-4	-	TRBJ2-2	CASSLSTARELFF	TGTGCCAGCAGTCTATCGACAGCCAGGGAGCTGTTTTTT
-	TRBV6-2/TRBV6-3	TRBD2	TRBJ2-1	CASSYPPSGVFRHEQFF	TGTGCCAGCAGTTACCCCCCTAGCGGGGTGTTCCGCCACGAGCAGTTCTTC
once	TRBV30	-	TRBJ1-6	CAYHRSSYNSPLHF	TGTGCCTACCACCGGAGCTCCTATAATTCACCCCTCCACTTT
-	TRBV19	-	TRBJ2-5	CASSEGRRETQYF	TGTGCCAGTAGTGAGGGCAGGAGAGAGACCCAGTACTTC
-	TRBV6-5	-	TRBJ2-7	CASRPSNRAEQYF	TGTGCCAGCAGACCCTCCAACAGGGCCGAGCAGTACTTC
-	TRBV5-5	-	TRBJ1-2	CASSLELNYGYTF	TGTGCCAGCAGCTTGGAGCTTAACTATGGCTACACCTTC
-	TRBV7-2	TRBD1	TRBJ2-7	CASSLGDRASGEQYF	TGTGCCAGCAGCTTGGGAGACAGGGCCTCGGGCGAGCAGTACTTC
-	TRBV3-1/TRBV3-2	-	TRBJ1-1	CASSQSGREQAFF	TGTGCCAGCAGCCAATCAGGCAGGGAACAAGCTTTCTTT
-	TRBV28	-	TRBJ2-5	CASSRPRSQTETQYF	TGTGCCAGCAGTCGACCCCGGAGCCAAACGGAGACCCAGTACTTC
-	TRBV5-6	-	TRBJ2-3	CASSLTGMDTQYF	TGTGCCAGCAGCCTGACGGGTATGGATACGCAGTATTTT
few	TRBV7-9	-	TRBJ2-1	CASSKYRASYNEQFF	TGTGCCAGCAGCAAATACAGGGCGTCCTACAATGAGCAGTTCTTC
-	TRBV2	-	TRBJ1-5	CASRGGGSTYQPQHF	TGTGCCAGCCGCGGCGGGGGGAGTACTTATCAGCCCCAGCATTTT
-	TRBV24-1	TRBD2	TRBJ2-3	CATSDMGLAPDTQYF	TGTGCCACCAGTGATATGGGACTAGCCCCAGATACGCAGTATTTT
-	TRBV29-1	-	TRBJ2-5	CSVTGTGGIETQYF	TGCAGCGTTACAGGGACGGGGGGAATAGAGACCCAGTACTTC
once	TRBV7-2	TRBD1	TRBJ1-1	CASSSRQGYTEAFF	TGTGCCAGCAGCTCTCGACAGGGGTACACTGAAGCTTTCTTT
-	TRBV4-1	TRBD1	TRBJ1-1	CASSQDRTGNTEAFF	TGCGCCAGCAGCCAAGATCGGACAGGGAACACTGAAGCTTTCTTT
-	TRBV6-1	-	TRBJ1-1	CASSAHTEAFF	TGTGCCAGCAGTGCTCACACTGAAGCTTTCTTT
-	TRBV9	-	TRBJ2-1	CASSVDEGWEQFF	TGTGCCAGCAGCGTAGACGAGGGTTGGGAGCAGTTCTTC
-	TRBV19	-	TRBJ1-5	CASGSYGGGKQPQHF	TGTGCCAGCGGATCATACGGGGGGGGTAAACAGCCCCAGCATTTT
-	TRBV30	TRBD1	TRBJ2-7	CAWRGTGTYEQYF	TGTGCCTGGAGGGGGACAGGGACCTACGAGCAGTACTTC
-	TRBV6-1	-	TRBJ1-5	CASSEIYQPQHF	TGTGCCAGCAGTGAAATCTATCAGCCCCAGCATTTT
-	TRBV6-5	TRBD1	TRBJ1-5	CASSPGQVGPQHF	TGTGCCAGCAGCCCCGGACAGGTAGGGCCCCAGCATTTT
-	TRBV27	TRBD1	TRBJ2-7	CASRARDRGRDEQYF	TGTGCCAGCAGGGCTAGGGACAGGGGAAGGGACGAGCAGTACTTC
once	TRBV29-1	-	TRBJ1-3	CSVGTHSGNTIYF	TGCAGCGTTGGGACACACTCTGGAAACACCATATATTTT
-	TRBV27	-	TRBJ2-3	CASSLGRGDTQYF	TGTGCCAGCAGTTTAGGGAGGGGGGATACGCAGTATTTT
few	TRBV7-9	-	TRBJ2-3	CASSSAQGTDTQYF	TGTGCCAGCAGCTCCGCTCAGGGCACAGATACGCAGTATTTT